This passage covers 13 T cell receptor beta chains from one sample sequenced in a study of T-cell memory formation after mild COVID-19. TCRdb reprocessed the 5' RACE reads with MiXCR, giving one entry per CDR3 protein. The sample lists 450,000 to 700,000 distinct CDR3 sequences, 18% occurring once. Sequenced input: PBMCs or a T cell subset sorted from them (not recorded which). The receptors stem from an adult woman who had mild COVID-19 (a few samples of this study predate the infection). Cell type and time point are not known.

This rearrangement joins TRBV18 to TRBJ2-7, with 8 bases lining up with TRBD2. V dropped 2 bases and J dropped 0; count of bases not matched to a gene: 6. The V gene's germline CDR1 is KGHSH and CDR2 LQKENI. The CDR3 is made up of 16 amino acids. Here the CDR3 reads CASSPRLATNSYEQYF. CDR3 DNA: TGTGCCAGCTCACCAAGACTAGCGACAAACTCCTACGAGCAGTACTTC.

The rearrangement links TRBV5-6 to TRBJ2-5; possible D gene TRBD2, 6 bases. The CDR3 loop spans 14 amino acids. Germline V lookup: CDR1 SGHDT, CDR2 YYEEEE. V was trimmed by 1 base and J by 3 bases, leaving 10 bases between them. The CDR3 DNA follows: TGTGCCAGCAGCTTGTGGGGCGGGGAAGAGACCCAGTACTTC. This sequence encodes CASSLWGGEETQYF.

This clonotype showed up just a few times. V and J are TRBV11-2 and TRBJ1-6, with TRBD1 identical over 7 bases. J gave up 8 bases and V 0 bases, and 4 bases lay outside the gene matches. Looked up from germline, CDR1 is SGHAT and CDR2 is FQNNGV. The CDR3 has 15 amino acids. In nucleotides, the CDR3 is TGTGCCAGCAGCTTAGATACAGGGGTTTATTCACCCCTCCACTTT. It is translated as CASSLDTGVYSPLHF.

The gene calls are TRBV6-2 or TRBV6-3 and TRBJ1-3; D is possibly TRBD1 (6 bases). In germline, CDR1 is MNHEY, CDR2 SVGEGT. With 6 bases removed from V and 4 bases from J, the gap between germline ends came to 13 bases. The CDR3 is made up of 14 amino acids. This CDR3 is CASSFDRKGNTIYF. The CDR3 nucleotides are TGTGCCAGCAGCTTCGACAGGAAAGGAAACACCATATATTTT.

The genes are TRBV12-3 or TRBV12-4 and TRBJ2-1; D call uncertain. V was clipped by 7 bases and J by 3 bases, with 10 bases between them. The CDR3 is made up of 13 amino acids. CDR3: CASIVGYYNEQFF. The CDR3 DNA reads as TGTGCCAGCATCGTCGGGTACTACAATGAGCAGTTCTTC.

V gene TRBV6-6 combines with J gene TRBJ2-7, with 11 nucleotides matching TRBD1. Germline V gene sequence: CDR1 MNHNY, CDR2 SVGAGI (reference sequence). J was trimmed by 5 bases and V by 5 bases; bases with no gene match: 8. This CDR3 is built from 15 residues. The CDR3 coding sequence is TGTGCCAGCAGTACCTTTGGACAGGGGGCGAACGAGCAGTACTTC. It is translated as CASSTFGQGANEQYF.

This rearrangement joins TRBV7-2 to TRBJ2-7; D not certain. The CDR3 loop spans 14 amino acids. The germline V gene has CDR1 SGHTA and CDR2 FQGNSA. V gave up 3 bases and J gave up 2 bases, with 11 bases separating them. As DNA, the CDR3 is TGTGCCAGCAGCTTGCTACAGAGAACCTACGAGCAGTACTTC. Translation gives CASSLLQRTYEQYF. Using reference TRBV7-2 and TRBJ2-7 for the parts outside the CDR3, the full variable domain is GAGVSQSPSNKVTEKGKDVELRCDPISGHTALYWYRQSLGQGLEFLIYFQGNSAPDKSGLPSDRFSAERTGGSVSTLTIQRTQQEDSAVYLCASSLLQRTYEQYFGPGTRLTVT.

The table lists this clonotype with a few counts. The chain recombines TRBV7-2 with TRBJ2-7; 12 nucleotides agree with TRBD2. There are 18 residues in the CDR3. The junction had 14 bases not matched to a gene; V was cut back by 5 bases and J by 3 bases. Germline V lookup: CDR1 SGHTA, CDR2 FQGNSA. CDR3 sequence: CASSREGALAGGVYEQYF. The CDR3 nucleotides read TGTGCCAGCAGCCGGGAGGGAGCACTAGCGGGGGGCGTCTACGAGCAGTACTTC.

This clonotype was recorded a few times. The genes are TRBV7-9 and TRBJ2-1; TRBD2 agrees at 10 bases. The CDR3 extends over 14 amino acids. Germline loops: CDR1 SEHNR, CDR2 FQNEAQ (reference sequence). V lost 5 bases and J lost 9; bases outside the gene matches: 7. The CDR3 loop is CASSPTSGWGEQFF. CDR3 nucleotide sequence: TGTGCCAGCAGCCCGACTAGCGGGTGGGGTGAGCAGTTCTTC.

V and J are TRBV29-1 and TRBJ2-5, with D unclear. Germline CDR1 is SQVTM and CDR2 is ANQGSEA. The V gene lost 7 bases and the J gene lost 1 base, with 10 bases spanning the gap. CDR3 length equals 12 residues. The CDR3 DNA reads TGCAGCGCCCTAACACTCCAAGAGACCCAGTACTTC. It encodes CSALTLQETQYF.

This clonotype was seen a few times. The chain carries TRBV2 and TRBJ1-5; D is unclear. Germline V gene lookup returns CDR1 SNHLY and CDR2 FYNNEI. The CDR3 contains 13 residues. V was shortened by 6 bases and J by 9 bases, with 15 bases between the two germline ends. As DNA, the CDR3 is TGTGCCAGCAGCCCCATGACGGTTCGGCCCCAGCATTTT. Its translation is CASSPMTVRPQHF.

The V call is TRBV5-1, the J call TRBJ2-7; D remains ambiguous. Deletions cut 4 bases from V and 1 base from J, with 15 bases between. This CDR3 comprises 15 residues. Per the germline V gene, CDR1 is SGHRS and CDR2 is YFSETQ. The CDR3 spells CASSPDRRESYEQYF. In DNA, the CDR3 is TGCGCCAGCAGCCCTGACCGAAGAGAATCCTACGAGCAGTACTTC.

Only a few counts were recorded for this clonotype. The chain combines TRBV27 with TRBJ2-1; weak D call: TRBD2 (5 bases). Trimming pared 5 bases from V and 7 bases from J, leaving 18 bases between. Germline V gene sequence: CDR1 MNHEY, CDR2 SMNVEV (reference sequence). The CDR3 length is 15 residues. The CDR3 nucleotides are TGTGCCAGCAGTCTGGACTTCGCCCTAGGAAATGAGCAGTTCTTC. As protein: CASSLDFALGNEQFF.